The 26 T cell receptor beta chains below all came from one sample that was sequenced in a study of cytomegalovirus exposure and HLA in healthy donors (dated by TCRdb to about 2017). The library was produced with the immunoSEQ multiplex PCR assay. For the multiplex PCR, a mixture combining 60 forward primers for TCR Vbeta segments and 13 reverse primers for TCR Jbeta segments was used. Held by TCRdb, this immuneACCESS table contains in-frame sequences only and omits some clones. Under half of the omission traces to an unresolved V gene where checked; the cause of the rest is unknown. This sample lists roughly 100,000 clones; over 70% were detected once. The ten largest clones take up around 5.1% of the sample. The specimen sequenced was PBMCs. The receptors shown here come from a male donor in good health and CMV-seronegative.

This clone was seen a handful of times. The junction departs from the called germline gene at one end, perhaps through a read error. CDR3 in DNA: TGTGCCACCAGTGATTACCCGGGACAGGGGGAGAACGGGGAGCTGTTTTTT. Amino acids: CATSDYPGQGENGELFF. This chain connects TRBV6-4 to TRBJ2-2; 11 bases line up with TRBD1. The V gene's germline CDR1 is MRHNA and CDR2 SNTAGT. The CDR3 loop spans 17 amino acids.

This rearrangement joins TRBV7-2 to TRBJ2-5; 10 bases match TRBD1. The J segment lost 2 bases and the V segment lost 4 bases, leaving 7 bases of the junction unmatched. CDR3 length: 16 amino acids. The germline V gene has CDR1 SGHTA and CDR2 FQGNSA. For the CDR3, the DNA is TGTGCCAGCAGCTCCGGGACAGGGGCTTTACAAGAGACCCAGTACTTC. The encoded protein is CASSSGTGALQETQYF.

The chain employs TRBV19 and TRBJ1-5; weak D call: TRBD1 (5 bases). There are 16 residues in the CDR3. Germline V gene data show CDR1 as LNHDA and CDR2 as SQIVND (reference sequence). V was clipped by 6 bases and J by 4 bases, with 19 bases between them. The CDR3 loop is CASSSLPGNQNQPQHF. For the CDR3, the DNA is TGTGCCAGTAGCAGTCTTCCAGGGAACCAGAATCAGCCCCAGCATTTT.

The rearrangement joins TRBV28 to TRBJ1-2, with 7 bases aligning to TRBD1. Germline loops: CDR1 MDHEN, CDR2 SYDVKM. The length of the CDR3 is 12 residues. V gave up 6 bases and J gave up 4 bases; unmatched junction bases: 2. CDR3 DNA sequence: TGTGCCAGCAGGACAGGGCTCTATGGCTACACCTTC. Residues: CASRTGLYGYTF.

The rearrangement uses TRBV30 and TRBJ2-7; 12 bases align to TRBD1. Losses at the gene ends were 1 base for V and 7 bases for J; bases not matched to a gene: 8. CDR3 length: 15 residues. Germline CDR1 and CDR2: GTSNPN and SVGIG (reference sequence). This CDR3 reads CAWSDSGTGGREQYF. CDR3 DNA sequence: TGTGCCTGGAGTGATTCCGGGACAGGGGGCCGGGAGCAGTACTTC.

This chain joins TRBV19 and TRBJ2-1, with 10 positions matching TRBD2. Per germline, CDR1 LNHDA and CDR2 SQIVND (reference sequence). The CDR3 extends over 14 amino acids. J gave up 7 bases and V 5 bases, and 5 bases lay outside the gene matches. The CDR3 reads CASSLAGVRNEQFF. CDR3 sequence (DNA): TGTGCCAGTAGTCTAGCGGGAGTTCGGAATGAGCAGTTCTTC.

This sequence joins TRBV21-1 and TRBJ2-7; whether TRBD1, the table's D call, matches the DNA was not checked. TRBV21-1 is shown as a pseudogene. The CDR3 runs to 14 residues. The CDR3 DNA follows: TGTGCCAGCAGCGGGGACAGGGGGCGGGGGGAGCAGTACTTC. This gives the protein CASSGDRGRGEQYF.

This rearrangement joins TRBV2 to TRBJ2-7; 10 bases are a match to TRBD1. CDR1 is SNHLY, CDR2 FYNNEI, per germline. The CDR3 spans 14 residues. V was clipped by 4 bases and J by 5 bases; unmatched bases: 5. The CDR3 bases are TGTGCCAGCAGTGGAGACAGGGGGCTCAACGAGCAGTACTTC. It translates to CASSGDRGLNEQYF.

This clone was found a few times. The V call is TRBV4-3, the J call TRBJ1-1, with a weak D call TRBD1 (5 bases). V dropped 0 bases and J dropped 0 bases, with 5 bases sitting between them. This CDR3 has 14 residues. Germline loops: CDR1 LGHNA, CDR2 YSLEER. The CDR3: CASSQDRVNTEAFF. CDR3 nucleotides: TGCGCCAGCAGCCAAGACAGGGTGAACACTGAAGCTTTCTTT.

The chain couples TRBV7-6 to TRBJ2-7, with 10 positions matching TRBD1. CDR3 length equals 14 residues. Germline V gene data show CDR1 as SGHVS and CDR2 as FNYEAQ. V trimming: 5 bases; J trimming: 3 bases; junction bases outside the gene matches: 4. The CDR3 DNA is TGTGCCAGCAGCCTCGGACAGGGGGTCTACGAGCAGTACTTC. It specifies CASSLGQGVYEQYF.

In its sample, this clone was seen a few times. The genes are TRBV7-9 and TRBJ2-1, with 7 bases aligning to TRBD2. The CDR3 consists of 16 residues. With 6 bases clipped from V and 0 bases from J, the junction kept 8 bases outside the gene matches. Germline lookup yields CDR1 SEHNR and CDR2 FQNEAQ (reference sequence). CDR3 nucleotides: TGTGCCAGCAGTACTGCGGGGGTAAGCTCCTACAATGAGCAGTTCTTC. Encoded protein: CASSTAGVSSYNEQFF.

The table lists this clone with a count of one. CDR3 amino acids: CASSPATLNTGELFF. The CDR3 DNA sequence: TGCGCCAGCAGTCCTGCGACACTCAACACCGGGGAGCTGTTTTTT. V gene TRBV23-1 combines with J gene TRBJ2-2; no firm D call. TRBV23-1 is treated as an ORF (open reading frame) with a function not yet certain. This CDR3 region has 15 residues. Trimming took off 4 bases at V and 2 bases at J, with 11 bases between the two ends.

This chain links TRBV6-1 with TRBJ2-2; no reliable D call. Trimming left V 2 bases short and J 3 bases short, with 10 bases between. In germline, CDR1 is MNHNS, CDR2 SASEGT. This CDR3 has 15 residues. Here the CDR3 DNA reads TGTGCCAGCAGTGAATCGACATTATACACCGGGGAGCTGTTTTTT. It yields the protein CASSESTLYTGELFF.

V gene TRBV5-6 combines with J gene TRBJ2-1; 7 bases agree with TRBD2. CDR1 is SGHDT, CDR2 YYEEEE, per germline. The trim removed 0 bases at V and 1 base at J, leaving 10 bases unmatched. The CDR3 is 18 residues long. The CDR3 DNA reads TGTGCCAGCAGCTTGGTGATTTGGCGGGAGAGGTCCTACAATGAGCAGTTCTTC. Translation gives CASSLVIWRERSYNEQFF.

About this clone: Sequence at one end of the junction differs from germline and may be a read error. The chain joins TRBV7-9 to TRBJ1-5; tentative D call: TRBD1 (5 bases). Germline loops: CDR1 SEHNR, CDR2 FQNEAQ (reference sequence). The CDR3 covers 13 residues. Here the CDR3 reads CSSSLGGYQPQHF. The CDR3 bases are TGTTCCAGCAGCCTCGGGGGGTACCAGCCCCAGCATTTT.

CDR3 nucleotides: TGTGCCAGCAGTGAAGATAGTCCTCCGAAGCAGTATTTT. Protein product: CASSEDSPPKQYF. The chain links TRBV25-1 to TRBJ2-3; no reliable D call. CDR1 MGHDK and CDR2 SYGVNS come from the germline V gene. The CDR3 spans 13 residues. Between the trimmed V and J ends, which lost 2 bases and 11 bases, there was a span of 14 bases.

The chain links TRBV7-9 to TRBJ1-6; D is uncertain. The CDR3 is 14 residues long. The germline gives CDR1 SEHNR, CDR2 FQNEAQ (reference sequence). Trimming left V 6 bases short and J 4 bases short, with 10 bases between. The CDR3 here is CASSVGGYNSPLHF. CDR3 DNA: TGTGCCAGCAGTGTGGGAGGGTATAATTCACCCCTCCACTTT. Combining the CDR3 with reference TRBV7-9 and TRBJ1-6 gives the whole variable domain DTGVSQNPRHKITKRGQNVTFRCDPISEHNRLYWYRQTLGQGPEFLTYFQNEAQLEKSRLLSDRFSAERPKGSFSTLEIQRTEQGDSAMYLCASSVGGYNSPLHFGNGTRLTVT.

The rearrangement uses TRBV18 and TRBJ2-7; TRBD1 matches at 7 bases. V was pared by 2 bases and J by 2 bases, with 6 bases of the junction left unmatched. This CDR3 spans 15 amino acids. Germline values: CDR1 KGHSH, CDR2 LQKENI. In DNA, the CDR3 is TGTGCCAGCTCACCAAGTAGGGACAGAACCTACGAGCAGTACTTC. Protein sequence: CASSPSRDRTYEQYF.

This chain joins TRBV30 and TRBJ1-1; TRBD1 matches 7 bases. Losses at the gene ends were 4 bases for V and 3 bases for J; bases not matched to a gene: 8. The CDR3 runs 14 residues. The germline CDR1 and CDR2 sequences are GTSNPN and SVGIG (reference sequence). The CDR3, as DNA: TGTGCCTGGATCAAGGACAGGAGGGACACTGAAGCTTTCTTT. It is translated as CAWIKDRRDTEAFF.

The CDR3 sequence: CASSLDTSGIYEQYF. In DNA, the CDR3 is TGTGCCAGCAGCTTGGATACTAGCGGAATCTACGAGCAGTACTTC. This sequence joins TRBV5-6 and TRBJ2-7, with 8 bases aligning to TRBD2. Germline V gives CDR1 SGHDT, CDR2 YYEEEE. This CDR3 spans 15 amino acids. Trimming cost V 0 bases and J 3 bases; bases outside gene matches: 5.

The chain joins TRBV6-5 to TRBJ2-7, with 11 bases lining up with TRBD1. The V gene end was trimmed by 6 bases and the J gene end by 4 bases; junction bases not matched to a gene: 8. The CDR3 extends over 15 amino acids. Germline V gene sequence: CDR1 MNHEY, CDR2 SVGAGI. The CDR3 sequence: CASSPGQGAGYEQYF. CDR3 DNA sequence: TGTGCCAGCAGCCCCGGACAGGGGGCCGGATACGAGCAGTACTTC.

This clone showed up just a few times. The chain joins TRBV6-5 to TRBJ2-7; the match to TRBD2 covers 10 bases. V dropped 6 bases and J dropped 5; count of bases not matched to a gene: 7. The length of the CDR3 is 14 residues. Germline values: CDR1 MNHEY, CDR2 SVGAGI. The CDR3 here is CASSKREGLNEQYF. DNA of the CDR3: TGTGCCAGCAGCAAGCGGGAGGGGTTGAACGAGCAGTACTTC.

This clone was recorded once. This rearrangement joins TRBV9 to TRBJ2-3; no clear D gene. Germline V gene sequence: CDR1 SGDLS, CDR2 YYNGEE. CDR3 length: 12 amino acids. The V and J ends lost 3 bases and 0 bases respectively, with 2 bases between them. The CDR3 reads CASSASTDTQYF. CDR3 nucleotide sequence: TGTGCCAGCAGCGCGAGCACAGATACGCAGTATTTT.

The chain is built from TRBV5-1 and TRBJ2-3, with D possibly being TRBD1 (5 bases). V was clipped by 2 bases and J by 7 bases, with 11 bases between them. The CDR3 extends over 13 amino acids. Germline V lookup: CDR1 SGHRS, CDR2 YFSETQ. For the CDR3, the DNA is TGCGCCAGCAGCTTTGGTGGGGCGTATACGCAGTATTTT. Protein sequence: CASSFGGAYTQYF.

The chain employs TRBV5-1 and TRBJ2-7, with 7 positions matching TRBD2. Trimming cost V 0 bases and J 5 bases; bases outside gene matches: 5. The germline CDR1 and CDR2 sequences are SGHRS and YFSETQ. The CDR3 has 14 amino acids. CDR3 residues: CASSLAAGFNEQYF. The CDR3, as DNA: TGCGCCAGCAGCTTGGCAGCGGGATTCAACGAGCAGTACTTC.

The chain carries TRBV11-3 and TRBJ1-2, with D maybe TRBD1 (5 bases). Trimming removed 1 base from V and 4 bases from J, with 19 bases in between. The length of the CDR3 is 17 residues. Germline CDR1 and CDR2: SGHNT and YENEEA. CDR3 sequence reads: CASSLAQGRMISYGYTF. CDR3 sequence (DNA): TGTGCCAGCAGCTTAGCGCAGGGAAGAATGATAAGCTATGGCTACACCTTC. The full variable domain, its missing parts supplied by reference TRBV11-3 and TRBJ1-2, is EAGVVQSPRYKIIEKKQPVAFWCNPISGHNTLYWYLQNLGQGPELLIRYENEEAVDDSQLPKDRFSAERLKGVDSTLKIQPAELGDSAVYLCASSLAQGRMISYGYTFGSGTRLTVV.